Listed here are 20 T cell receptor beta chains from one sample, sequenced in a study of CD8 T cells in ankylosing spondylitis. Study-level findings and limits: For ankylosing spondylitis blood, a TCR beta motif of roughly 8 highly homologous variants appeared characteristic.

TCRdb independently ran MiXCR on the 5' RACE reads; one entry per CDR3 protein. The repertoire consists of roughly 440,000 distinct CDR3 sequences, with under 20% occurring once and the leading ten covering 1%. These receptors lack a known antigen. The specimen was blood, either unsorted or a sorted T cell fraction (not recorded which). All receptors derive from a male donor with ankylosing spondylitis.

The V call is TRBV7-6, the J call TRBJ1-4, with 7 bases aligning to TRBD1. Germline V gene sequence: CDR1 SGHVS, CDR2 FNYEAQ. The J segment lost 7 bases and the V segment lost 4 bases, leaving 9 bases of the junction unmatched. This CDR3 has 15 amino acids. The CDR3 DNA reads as TGTGCCAGCAGCTCGACAGGGAACGGGGGTGAAAAACTGTTTTTT. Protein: CASSSTGNGGEKLFF.

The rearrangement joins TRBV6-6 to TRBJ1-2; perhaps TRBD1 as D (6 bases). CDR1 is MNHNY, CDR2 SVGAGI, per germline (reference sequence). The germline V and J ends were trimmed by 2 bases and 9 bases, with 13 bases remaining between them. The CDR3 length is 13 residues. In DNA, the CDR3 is TGTGCCAGCAGTTACGCCGGACAGAGAAGCTACACCTTC. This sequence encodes CASSYAGQRSYTF.

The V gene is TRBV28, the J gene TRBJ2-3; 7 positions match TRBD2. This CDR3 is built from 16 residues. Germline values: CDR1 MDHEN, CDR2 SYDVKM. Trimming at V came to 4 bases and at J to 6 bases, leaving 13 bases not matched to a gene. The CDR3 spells CASSSLAGLPDDTQYF. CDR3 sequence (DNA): TGTGCCAGCAGTTCCTTAGCGGGCCTCCCCGACGATACGCAGTATTTT.

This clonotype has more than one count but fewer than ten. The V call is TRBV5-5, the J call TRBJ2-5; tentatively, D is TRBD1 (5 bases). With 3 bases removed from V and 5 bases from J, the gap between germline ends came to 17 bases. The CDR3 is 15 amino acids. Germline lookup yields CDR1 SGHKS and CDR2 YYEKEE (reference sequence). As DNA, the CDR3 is TGTGCCAGCAGCTCGACAGCCCTATTGACCGAGACCCAGTACTTC. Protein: CASSSTALLTETQYF.

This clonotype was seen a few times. The CDR3 loop reads CASSTPRDRSASWGNEQFF. The CDR3 DNA follows: TGTGCCAGCAGTACCCCCCGGGACAGGTCGGCTAGCTGGGGCAATGAGCAGTTCTTC. The genes are TRBV28 and TRBJ2-1, with 8 positions matching TRBD1. This CDR3 is 19 amino acids long. The ends lost 5 bases at V and 6 bases at J; junction bases unmatched: 21. Germline V gene sequence: CDR1 MDHEN, CDR2 SYDVKM.

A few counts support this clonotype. CDR3 residues: CASSLISGNNEQFF. The CDR3 DNA reads TGTGCCAGCAGCTTGATTTCAGGAAACAATGAGCAGTTCTTC. V gene TRBV5-6 combines with J gene TRBJ2-1; D remains unclear. CDR1 is SGHDT and CDR2 is YYEEEE in the germline V gene. V was clipped by 1 base and J by 5 bases, with 10 bases between them. The CDR3 spans 14 residues.

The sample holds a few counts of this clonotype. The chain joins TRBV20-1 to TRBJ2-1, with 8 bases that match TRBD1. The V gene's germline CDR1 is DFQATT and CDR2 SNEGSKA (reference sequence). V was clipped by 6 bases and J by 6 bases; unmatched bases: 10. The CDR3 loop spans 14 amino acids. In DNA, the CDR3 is TGCAGTGCGCCACTGGACAGGGCTCTCAATGAGCAGTTCTTC. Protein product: CSAPLDRALNEQFF.

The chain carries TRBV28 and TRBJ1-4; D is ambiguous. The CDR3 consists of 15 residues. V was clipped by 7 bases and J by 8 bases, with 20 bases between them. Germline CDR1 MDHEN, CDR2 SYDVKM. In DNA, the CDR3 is TGTGCCAGCACCTCTGAAGGGAAGGGAAACGAAAAACTGTTTTTT. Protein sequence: CASTSEGKGNEKLFF.

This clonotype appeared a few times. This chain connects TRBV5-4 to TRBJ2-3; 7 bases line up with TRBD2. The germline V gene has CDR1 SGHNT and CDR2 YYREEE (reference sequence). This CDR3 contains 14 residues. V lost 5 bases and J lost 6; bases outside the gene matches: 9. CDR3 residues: CASRPAREKDTQYF. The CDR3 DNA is TGTGCCAGCAGGCCAGCGCGGGAGAAGGATACGCAGTATTTT.

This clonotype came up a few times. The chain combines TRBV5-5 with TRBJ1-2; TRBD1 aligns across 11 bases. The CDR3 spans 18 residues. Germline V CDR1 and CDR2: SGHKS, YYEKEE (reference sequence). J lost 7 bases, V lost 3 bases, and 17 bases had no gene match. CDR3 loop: CASSSQAGTGGISGGYTF. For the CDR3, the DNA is TGTGCCAGCAGCTCACAAGCCGGGACAGGGGGAATCTCGGGTGGCTACACCTTC. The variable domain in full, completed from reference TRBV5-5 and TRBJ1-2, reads DAGVTQSPTHLIKTRGQQVTLRCSPISGHKSVSWYQQVLGQGPQFIFQYYEKEERGRGNFPDRFSARQFPNYSSELNVNALLLGDSALYLCASSSQAGTGGISGGYTFGSGTRLTVV.

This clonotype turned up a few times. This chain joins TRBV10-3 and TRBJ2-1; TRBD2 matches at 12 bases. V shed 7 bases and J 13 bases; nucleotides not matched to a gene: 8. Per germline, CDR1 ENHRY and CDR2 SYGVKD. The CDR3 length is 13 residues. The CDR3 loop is CAITVTSGSDQFF. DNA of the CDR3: TGTGCCATCACCGTGACTAGCGGGAGTGACCAGTTCTTC.

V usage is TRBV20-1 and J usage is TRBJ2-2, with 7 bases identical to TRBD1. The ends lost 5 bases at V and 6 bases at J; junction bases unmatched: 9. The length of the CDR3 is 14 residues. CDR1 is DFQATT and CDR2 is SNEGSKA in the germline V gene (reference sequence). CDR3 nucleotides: TGCAGTGCTTACAGGACAGGTCGGTCCGGGGAGCTGTTTTTT. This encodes CSAYRTGRSGELFF.

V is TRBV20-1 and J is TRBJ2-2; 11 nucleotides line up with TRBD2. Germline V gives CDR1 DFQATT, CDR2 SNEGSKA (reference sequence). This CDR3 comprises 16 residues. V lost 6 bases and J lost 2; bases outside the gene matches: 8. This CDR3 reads CSAVTSGATNTGELFF. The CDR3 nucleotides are TGCAGTGCAGTGACTAGCGGGGCAACTAACACCGGGGAGCTGTTTTTT.

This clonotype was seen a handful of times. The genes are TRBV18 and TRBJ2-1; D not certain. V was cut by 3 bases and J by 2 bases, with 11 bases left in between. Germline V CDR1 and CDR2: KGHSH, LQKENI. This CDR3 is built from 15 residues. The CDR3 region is CASSPEAGAYNEQFF. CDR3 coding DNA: TGTGCCAGCTCACCCGAGGCTGGAGCCTACAATGAGCAGTTCTTC.

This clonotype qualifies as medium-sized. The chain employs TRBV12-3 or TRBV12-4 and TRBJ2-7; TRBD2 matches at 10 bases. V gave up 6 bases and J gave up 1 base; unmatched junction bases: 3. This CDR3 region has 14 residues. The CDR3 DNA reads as TGTGCCAGCAGCTTTAGCGGGGGGTCCTACGAGCAGTACTTC. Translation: CASSFSGGSYEQYF.

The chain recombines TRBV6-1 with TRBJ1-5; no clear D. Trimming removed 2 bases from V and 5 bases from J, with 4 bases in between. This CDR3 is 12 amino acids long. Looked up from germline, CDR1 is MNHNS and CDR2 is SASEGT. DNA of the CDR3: TGTGCCAGCAGTGAACCTGATCAGCCCCAGCATTTT. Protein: CASSEPDQPQHF.

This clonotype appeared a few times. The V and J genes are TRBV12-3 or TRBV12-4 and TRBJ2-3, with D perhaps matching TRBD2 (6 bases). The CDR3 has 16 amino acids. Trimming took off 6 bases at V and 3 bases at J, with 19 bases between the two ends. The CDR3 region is CASSSGLGLWTDTQYF. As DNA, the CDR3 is TGTGCCAGCAGCTCCGGGTTGGGACTGTGGACAGATACGCAGTATTTT.

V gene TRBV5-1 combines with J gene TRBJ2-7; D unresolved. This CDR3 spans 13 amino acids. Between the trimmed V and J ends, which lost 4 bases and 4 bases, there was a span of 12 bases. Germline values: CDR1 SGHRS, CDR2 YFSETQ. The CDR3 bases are TGCGCCAGCAGCGATGAGGATAGGTACGAGCAGTACTTC. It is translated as CASSDEDRYEQYF.

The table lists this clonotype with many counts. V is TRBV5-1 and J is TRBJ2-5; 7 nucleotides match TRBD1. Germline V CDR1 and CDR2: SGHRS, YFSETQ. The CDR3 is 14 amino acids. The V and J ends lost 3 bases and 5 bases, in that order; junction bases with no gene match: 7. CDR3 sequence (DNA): TGCGCCAGCAGCTATACAGGGGTGGAGGAGACCCAGTACTTC. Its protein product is CASSYTGVEETQYF.

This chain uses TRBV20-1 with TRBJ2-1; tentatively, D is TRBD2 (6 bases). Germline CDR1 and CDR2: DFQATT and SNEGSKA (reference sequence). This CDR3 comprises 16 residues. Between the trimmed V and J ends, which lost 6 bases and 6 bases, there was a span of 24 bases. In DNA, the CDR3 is TGCAGTGCATCCGGACTATTGGTGGGGGTCGGCAATGAGCAGTTCTTC. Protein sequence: CSASGLLVGVGNEQFF.